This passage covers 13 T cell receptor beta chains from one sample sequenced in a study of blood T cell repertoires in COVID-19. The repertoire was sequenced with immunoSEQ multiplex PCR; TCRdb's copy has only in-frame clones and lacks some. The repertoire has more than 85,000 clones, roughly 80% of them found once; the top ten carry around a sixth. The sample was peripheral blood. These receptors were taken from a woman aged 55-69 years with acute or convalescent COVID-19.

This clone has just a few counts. The CDR3 protein is CASTDRGFGEAFF. The CDR3 nucleotides read TGTGCCAGTACCGACAGGGGTTTTGGTGAAGCTTTCTTT. The genes are TRBV2 and TRBJ1-1; the match to TRBD1 covers 8 bases. The J segment lost 7 bases and the V segment lost 9 bases, leaving 10 bases of the junction unmatched. CDR1 is SNHLY and CDR2 is FYNNEI in the germline V gene. The CDR3 is 13 amino acids. Variable domain in full (rest from reference TRBV2 and TRBJ1-1): EPEVTQTPSHQVTQMGQEVILRCVPISNHLYFYWYRQILGQKVEFLVSFYNNEISEKSEIFDDQFSVERPDGSNFTLKIRSTKLEDSAMYFCASTDRGFGEAFFGQGTRLTVV.

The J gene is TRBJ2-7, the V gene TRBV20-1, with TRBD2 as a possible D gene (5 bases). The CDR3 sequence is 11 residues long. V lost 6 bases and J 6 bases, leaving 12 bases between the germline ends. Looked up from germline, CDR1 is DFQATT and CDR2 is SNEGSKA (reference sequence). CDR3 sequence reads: CSAVAPAEQYF. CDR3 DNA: TGCAGTGCAGTAGCGCCCGCCGAGCAGTACTTC.

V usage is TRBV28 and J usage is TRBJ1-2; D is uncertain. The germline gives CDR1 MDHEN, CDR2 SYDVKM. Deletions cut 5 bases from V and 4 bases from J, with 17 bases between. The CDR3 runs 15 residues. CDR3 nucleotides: TGTGCCAGCAGTCCAGTCTTGGGCGAAGGCTATGGCTACACCTTC. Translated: CASSPVLGEGYGYTF.

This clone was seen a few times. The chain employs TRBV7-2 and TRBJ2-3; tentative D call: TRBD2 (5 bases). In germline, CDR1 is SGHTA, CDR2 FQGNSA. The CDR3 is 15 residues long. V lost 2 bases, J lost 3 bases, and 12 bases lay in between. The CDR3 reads CASSLTGGGTDTQYF. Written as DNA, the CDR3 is TGTGCCAGCAGCTTAACGGGTGGAGGAACAGATACGCAGTATTTT. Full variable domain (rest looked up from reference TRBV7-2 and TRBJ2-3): GAGVSQSPSNKVTEKGKDVELRCDPISGHTALYWYRQSLGQGLEFLIYFQGNSAPDKSGLPSDRFSAERTGGSVSTLTIQRTQQEDSAVYLCASSLTGGGTDTQYFGPGTRLTVL.

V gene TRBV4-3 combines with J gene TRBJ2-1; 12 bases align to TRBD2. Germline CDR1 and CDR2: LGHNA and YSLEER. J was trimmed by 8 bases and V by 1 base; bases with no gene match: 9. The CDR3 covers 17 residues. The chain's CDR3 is CASSQGDGLAGGYEQFF. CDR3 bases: TGCGCCAGCAGCCAAGGAGACGGGCTAGCGGGAGGGTATGAGCAGTTCTTC.

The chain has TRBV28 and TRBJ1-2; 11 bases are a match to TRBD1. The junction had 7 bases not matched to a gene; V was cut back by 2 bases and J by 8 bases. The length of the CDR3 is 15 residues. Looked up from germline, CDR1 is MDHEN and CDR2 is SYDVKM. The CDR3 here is CASSLRRTGGEGYTF. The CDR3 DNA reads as TGTGCCAGCAGTTTACGAAGGACAGGGGGCGAAGGCTACACCTTC.

The CDR3 region is CASSPLGLSTDTQYF. CDR3 DNA: TGTGCCAGCTCACCACTGGGGCTAAGCACAGATACGCAGTATTTT. The rearrangement joins TRBV18 to TRBJ2-3; a possible D gene is TRBD1 (5 bases). The V and J ends lost 1 base and 0 bases respectively, with 8 bases between them. The V gene's germline CDR1 is KGHSH and CDR2 LQKENI. This CDR3 spans 15 amino acids.

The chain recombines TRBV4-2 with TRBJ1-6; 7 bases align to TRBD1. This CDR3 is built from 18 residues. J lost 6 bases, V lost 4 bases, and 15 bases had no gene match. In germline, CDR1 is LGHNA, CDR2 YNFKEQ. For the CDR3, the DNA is TGTGCCAGCAGCCCCGAAGGGGACAGAGGTTCGGGTAATTCACCCCTCCACTTT. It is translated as CASSPEGDRGSGNSPLHF.

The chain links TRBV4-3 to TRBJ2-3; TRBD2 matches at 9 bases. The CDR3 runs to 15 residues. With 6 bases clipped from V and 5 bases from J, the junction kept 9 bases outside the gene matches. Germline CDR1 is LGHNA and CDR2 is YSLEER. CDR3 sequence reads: CASSLSGRSLDTQYF. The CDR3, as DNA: TGCGCCAGCAGTCTTAGCGGGAGATCCCTAGATACGCAGTATTTT.

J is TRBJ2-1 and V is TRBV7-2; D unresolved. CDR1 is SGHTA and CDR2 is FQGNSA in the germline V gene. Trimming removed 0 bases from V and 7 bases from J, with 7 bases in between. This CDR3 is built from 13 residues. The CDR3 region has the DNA TGTGCCAGCAGCTTAGCCCGGGTTAATGAGCAGTTCTTC. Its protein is CASSLARVNEQFF.

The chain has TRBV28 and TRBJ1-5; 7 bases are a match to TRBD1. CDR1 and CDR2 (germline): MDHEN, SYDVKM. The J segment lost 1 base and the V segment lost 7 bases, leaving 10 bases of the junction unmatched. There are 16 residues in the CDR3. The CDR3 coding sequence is TGTGCCAGCACCGGGGACAGACTTTCCAGCAATCAGCCCCAGCATTTT. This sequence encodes CASTGDRLSSNQPQHF.

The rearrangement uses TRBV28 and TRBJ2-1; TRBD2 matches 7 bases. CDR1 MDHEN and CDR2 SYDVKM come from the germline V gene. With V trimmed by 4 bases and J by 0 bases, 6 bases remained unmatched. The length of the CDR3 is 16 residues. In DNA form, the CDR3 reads TGTGCCAGCAGTTCCGCTAGCGGAAACTCCTACAATGAGCAGTTCTTC. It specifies CASSSASGNSYNEQFF.

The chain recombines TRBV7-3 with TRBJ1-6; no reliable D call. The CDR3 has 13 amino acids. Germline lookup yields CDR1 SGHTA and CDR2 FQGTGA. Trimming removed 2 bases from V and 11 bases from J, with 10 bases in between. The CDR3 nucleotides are TGTGCCAGCAGCTTAGAGGGTGCGACACCCCTCCACTTT. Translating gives CASSLEGATPLHF.